These 5 T cell receptor beta chains originate from one sample sequenced in a study of spatial heterogeneity in lung cancer. TCRdb reanalysed the 5' RACE reads using MiXCR and keeps one entry per CDR3 protein. The repertoire has some 2,900 distinct CDR3 sequences, around 19% of them found once; the top ten carry roughly 16%. Time point specified: sample taken at primary tumor resection. Source: normal lung tissue next to the tumor, taken at surgery. The receptors originated from a male donor with early-stage non-small cell lung cancer.

This sequence joins TRBV5-4 and TRBJ1-6; possible D gene TRBD1, 5 bases. The germline V and J ends were trimmed by 4 bases and 5 bases, with 13 bases remaining between them. The CDR3 is 15 residues long. The germline gives CDR1 SGHNT, CDR2 YYREEE (reference sequence). CDR3 region: CASSPNGGNNSPLHF. CDR3 sequence (DNA): TGTGCCAGCAGCCCCAACGGGGGAAATAATTCACCCCTCCACTTT.

Relative to its sample, this clonotype is medium-sized. The CDR3 DNA reads TGTGCCAGCAGCAGTACCCAGACAGGGCGGAACACTGAAGCTTTCTTT. It codes for CASSSTQTGRNTEAFF. This chain joins TRBV6-6 and TRBJ1-1; 7 positions match TRBD1. CDR3 length: 16 amino acids. Germline lookup yields CDR1 MNHNY and CDR2 SVGAGI (reference sequence). V trimming: 6 bases; J trimming: 1 base; junction bases outside the gene matches: 11.

This clonotype is hyperexpanded by share. The chain uses TRBV6-1 and TRBJ2-3; 7 nucleotides align to TRBD2. The germline CDR1 and CDR2 sequences are MNHNS and SASEGT. V shed 3 bases, J shed 4 bases, and the junction held 1 base outside the gene matches. The CDR3 loop spans 13 amino acids. CDR3 residues: CASSDGLADTQYF. The CDR3 DNA is TGTGCCAGCAGTGACGGACTAGCAGATACGCAGTATTTT.

J is TRBJ2-2 and V is TRBV7-9; D is unclear. The germline V and J ends were trimmed by 1 base and 4 bases, with 4 bases remaining between them. Germline CDR1 SEHNR, CDR2 FQNEAQ (reference sequence). This CDR3 is built from 13 residues. The CDR3 nucleotides are TGTGCCAGCAGCTTAGTCCCCACCGGGGAGCTGTTTTTT. It encodes CASSLVPTGELFF.

This clonotype was seen more than once but under ten times. The chain joins TRBV21-1 to TRBJ1-6; the D segment call TRBD1 is taken from the table without a DNA check. TRBV21-1 has pseudogene status. This CDR3 has 14 amino acids. The CDR3 protein is CASLQGTYNSPLHF. The CDR3 DNA reads as TGTGCCAGCCTACAGGGTACCTATAATTCACCCCTCCACTTT.